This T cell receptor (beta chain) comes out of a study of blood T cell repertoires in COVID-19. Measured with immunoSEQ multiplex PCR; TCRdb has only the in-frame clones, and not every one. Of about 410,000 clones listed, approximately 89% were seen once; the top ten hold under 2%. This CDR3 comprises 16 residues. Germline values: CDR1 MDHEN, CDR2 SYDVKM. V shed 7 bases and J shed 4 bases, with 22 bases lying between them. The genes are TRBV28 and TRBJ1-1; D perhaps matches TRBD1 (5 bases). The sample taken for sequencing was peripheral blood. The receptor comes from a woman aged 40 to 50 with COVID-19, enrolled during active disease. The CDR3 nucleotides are TGTGCCAGCACATCCCAAAGCTTAAGGGGTGGCACTGAAGCTTTCTTT. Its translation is CASTSQSLRGGTEAFF. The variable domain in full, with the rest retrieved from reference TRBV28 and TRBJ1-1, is DVKVTQSSRYLVKRTGEKVFLECVQDMDHENMFWYRQDPGLGLRLIYFSYDVKMKEKGDIPEGYSVSREKKERFSLILESASTNQTSMYLCASTSQSLRGGTEAFFGQGTRLTVV.